What follows describes a single TCR beta chain. What it recognizes is unknown. Per the germline V gene, CDR1 is SGHDN and CDR2 is FVKESK. The CDR3 spans 13 residues. Deletions cut 2 bases from V and 1 base from J, with 5 bases between. The data were obtained in a study of cytomegalovirus exposure and HLA in healthy donors. Study-level results: The study dropped some indistinguishable V segments, TRBV6-2 and TRBV6-3 among them. High specificity and sensitivity for cytomegalovirus status were reported for the classifier.

Both 60 Vbeta primers and 13 Jbeta primers went into the PCR. Sequencing used immunoSEQ multiplex PCR; TCRdb keeps in-frame clones, though not all of them. This table holds 200,000 to 300,000 clones, 82% found once. Donors consisted of healthy bone marrow donors. The V and J genes are TRBV14 and TRBJ1-1; TRBD1 is a possible D gene (5 bases). Sequenced: PBMCs. This clonotype was obtained from a woman aged 40 to 50 in good health and CMV-seropositive. CDR3 amino acids: CASSQQGNTEAFF. The CDR3 DNA sequence: TGTGCCAGCAGCCAACAGGGGAACACTGAAGCTTTCTTT.